Shown below are 14 T cell receptor beta chains from a single sample sequenced in a study of type 1 regulatory T cells. Each CDR3 protein gets one entry after TCRdb re-called the reads with MiXCR. The sample has roughly 60,000 distinct CDR3 sequences; approximately 60% are singletons. No cognate antigen is known for these TCRs. Sequenced material: cultured non-Tr1 T cells, either the whole culture or a sorted T cell fraction (not recorded which). These TCRs come from a human donor in good health.

The V and J genes are TRBV29-1 and TRBJ1-2; possibly TRBD1 for D (6 bases). V was cut by 7 bases and J by 4 bases, with 16 bases left in between. Per germline, CDR1 SQVTM and CDR2 ANQGSEA. CDR3 length equals 13 residues. CDR3 loop: CSAGQRGGYGYTF. The DNA of the CDR3 is TGCAGCGCGGGGCAAAGGGGGGGCTATGGCTACACCTTC.

CDR3 region: CASSSDTYQRNTEAFF. The DNA of the CDR3 is TGTGCCAGCAGCTCCGACACCTATCAAAGGAACACTGAAGCTTTCTTT. V gene TRBV12-3 or TRBV12-4 combines with J gene TRBJ1-1; D not resolved. Trimming cost V 6 bases and J 1 base, with 18 bases left between them. The CDR3 is made up of 16 amino acids.

V and J are TRBV5-1 and TRBJ2-3; 10 bases agree with TRBD2. CDR1 and CDR2 from the germline V gene are SGHRS and YFSETQ. This CDR3 has 16 amino acids. With V trimmed by 3 bases and J by 2 bases, 6 bases remained unmatched. CDR3 region: CASSSGLAGDTDTQYF. The CDR3 DNA sequence: TGCGCCAGCAGCTCGGGGCTAGCGGGAGACACAGATACGCAGTATTTT.

A single count supports this clonotype. The chain has TRBV7-2 and TRBJ1-5; no clear D gene. The germline V gene encodes CDR1 SGHTA and CDR2 FQGNSA. V was cut by 1 base and J by 6 bases, with 7 bases left in between. The CDR3 covers 13 residues. The CDR3 nucleotides read TGTGCCAGCAGCTTAGATTTAGGTCAGCCCCAGCATTTT. Amino acid sequence: CASSLDLGQPQHF.

This clonotype has a handful of counts. The chain joins TRBV25-1 to TRBJ2-5; D gene unclear. This CDR3 contains 14 residues. Germline V CDR1 and CDR2: MGHDK, SYGVNS. V shed 0 bases and J shed 10 bases, with 15 bases lying between them. CDR3 DNA: TGTGCCAGCAGTGAATACAACCCCCTGACGGACCAGTACTTC. Amino acids: CASSEYNPLTDQYF.

This clonotype was seen a handful of times. The chain carries TRBV2 and TRBJ2-3; D uncertain. Germline CDR1 and CDR2: SNHLY and FYNNEI. This CDR3 is built from 14 residues. V was clipped by 4 bases and J by 2 bases, with 10 bases between them. DNA of the CDR3: TGTGCCAGCAGTGCCTTCGCCCTCACAGATACGCAGTATTTT. As protein: CASSAFALTDTQYF. The entire variable domain, with the rest obtained from reference TRBV2 and TRBJ2-3, is as follows: EPEVTQTPSHQVTQMGQEVILRCVPISNHLYFYWYRQILGQKVEFLVSFYNNEISEKSEIFDDQFSVERPDGSNFTLKIRSTKLEDSAMYFCASSAFALTDTQYFGPGTRLTVL.

The chain links TRBV19 to TRBJ2-6, with D tentatively TRBD2 (5 bases). Trimming removed 5 bases from V and 0 bases from J, with 8 bases in between. Germline CDR1 reads LNHDA; CDR2 reads SQIVND (reference sequence). The CDR3 is 15 amino acids. The CDR3 sequence: CASSARGSGANVLTF. The CDR3 region has the DNA TGTGCCAGTAGTGCCCGGGGCTCTGGGGCCAACGTCCTGACTTTC.

The chain is built from TRBV2 and TRBJ2-3; D is unresolved. In germline, CDR1 is SNHLY, CDR2 FYNNEI. The V end lost 10 bases, the J end lost 2 bases, and 10 bases lay between the germline ends. The CDR3 runs to 12 residues. The DNA for the CDR3 is TGTGCCACCAGCCTTTTCACAGATACGCAGTATTTT. This translates into CATSLFTDTQYF.

This clonotype has only a few counts. The chain joins TRBV20-1 to TRBJ2-2; the match to TRBD2 covers 9 bases. CDR3 size: 14 residues. CDR1 DFQATT and CDR2 SNEGSKA come from the germline V gene (reference sequence). J gave up 4 bases and V 4 bases, and 4 bases lay outside the gene matches. CDR3 nucleotide sequence: TGCAGTGCTATGAAGCGGGAGGTCACCGGGGAGCTGTTTTTT. As protein: CSAMKREVTGELFF.

The genes are TRBV7-2 and TRBJ1-1; no clear D. V was trimmed by 1 base and J by 5 bases, leaving 14 bases between them. CDR1 and CDR2 from the germline V gene are SGHTA and FQGNSA. This CDR3 has 15 residues. The CDR3 reads CASSLVSGIRTEAFF. The CDR3 DNA reads TGTGCCAGCAGCTTAGTATCGGGCATTCGGACTGAAGCTTTCTTT.

This rearrangement joins TRBV20-1 to TRBJ1-6; a weak D match, TRBD1 (5 bases). V lost 2 bases, J lost 2 bases, and 13 bases lay in between. This CDR3 is 16 amino acids long. CDR1 is DFQATT, CDR2 SNEGSKA, per germline (reference sequence). The CDR3 loop reads CSARLQGVTYNSPLHF. In nucleotides, the CDR3 is TGCAGTGCTAGATTGCAGGGTGTAACCTATAATTCACCCCTCCACTTT.

The rearrangement joins TRBV12-3 or TRBV12-4 to TRBJ2-7; 9 nucleotides align to TRBD2. Trimming took 0 bases from V and 0 from J; bases not matched to a gene: 9. There are 18 residues in the CDR3. The CDR3 here is CASSLADRLAVSSYEQYF. The CDR3 region has the DNA TGTGCCAGCAGTTTAGCAGACAGACTAGCGGTAAGCTCCTACGAGCAGTACTTC.

J is TRBJ2-1 and V is TRBV20-1, with TRBD2 identical over 9 bases. Germline V gene lookup returns CDR1 DFQATT and CDR2 SNEGSKA (reference sequence). The CDR3 spans 14 residues. The ends lost 6 bases at V and 5 bases at J; junction bases unmatched: 8. The CDR3 is CSALRVAGDNEQFF. DNA for the CDR3: TGCAGTGCCCTCCGGGTAGCGGGGGACAATGAGCAGTTCTTC.

V and J are TRBV6-2 or TRBV6-3 and TRBJ2-1, with 7 nucleotides matching TRBD2. Trimming removed 0 bases from V and 3 bases from J; junction bases left unmatched: 8. CDR1 and CDR2 (germline): MNHEY, SVGEGT. The CDR3 runs to 17 residues. CDR3: CASSYSAVAGVYNEQFF. The CDR3 nucleotides are TGTGCCAGCAGTTACTCGGCCGTCGCGGGAGTCTACAATGAGCAGTTCTTC.